This TCR beta chain was retrieved from a study of breast tumors, draining lymph nodes, adjacent tissues. TCRdb analysed the multiplex PCR reads with MiXCR anew, one entry per CDR3 protein. The table has tens of thousands of distinct CDR3 sequences, 63% seen once. The CDR3 spans 15 residues. From germline, CDR1 is MNHEY and CDR2 SVGAGI. V was trimmed by 5 bases and J by 4 bases, leaving 15 bases between them. Whole-study results and caveats: Tumor T cell lymph node origin was a supported hypothesis, not proven. Tumor repertoires ranked between lymph nodes and nontumor tissue in diversity, with V and J gene preferences. Findings are consistent with lymph node origin and intratumoral expansion of most tumor T cells.

This clonotype was seen ten or more times. Its antigen is not identified. A much larger clone lies one base from this, so it may be a read error. This chain links TRBV6-5 with TRBJ2-1; D perhaps matches TRBD1 (5 bases). Sequenced material: breast tumor tissue. This clonotype was obtained from a female donor with breast cancer. Some clones in this sample may be carry-over from other donors' samples. CDR3 amino acids: CASSHRQGYYNEQFF. CDR3 in DNA: TGTGCCAGCAGTCACAGGCAGGGCTATTACAATGAGCAGTTCTTC.